Below, 2 T cell receptor beta chains from the same sample are listed, as sequenced in a study of T cell repertoires in cytomegalovirus infection. One entry per CDR3 protein results from TCRdb running MiXCR on the reads. The sample has approximately 590,000 distinct CDR3 sequences, around 40% seen once. No antigen has been assigned to these receptors. Sequences were derived from cultured PBMCs, sampled from culture after CMV antigen stimulation. The receptors were gathered from a human donor in good health (CMV status not recorded). Some clones in this sample may be carry-over from other donors' samples.

A few counts support this clonotype. The rearrangement links TRBV2 to TRBJ2-5; D is uncertain. Germline CDR1 is SNHLY and CDR2 is FYNNEI. This CDR3 region has 16 residues. Trimming shortened V by 5 bases and J by 1 base, and 17 bases separated the two germline ends. In DNA form, the CDR3 reads TGTGCCAGCAGTAATACTGGGGTGGAGTTCCAAGAGACCCAGTACTTC. Protein sequence: CASSNTGVEFQETQYF.

This rearrangement joins TRBV9 to TRBJ1-6, with 7 nucleotides matching TRBD1. Germline CDR1 reads SGDLS; CDR2 reads YYNGEE. This CDR3 has 16 amino acids. After removal of 4 bases from V and 7 bases from J, the junction contained 11 bases not matched to a gene. CDR3 sequence: CASSPASQGDNSPLHF. CDR3 in DNA: TGTGCCAGCAGCCCGGCTTCGCAGGGGGACAATTCACCCCTCCACTTT.